The clone carrying this TCR beta chain was detected many times. The data originate from a study of early T cells in non-severe SARS-CoV-2 infection. CDR3 length: 14 residues. Germline-derived CDR1 and CDR2 are MNHNY and SVGAGI (reference sequence). Losses at the gene ends were 2 bases for V and 9 bases for J; bases not matched to a gene: 6. TCRdb redid the calling of the 5' RACE reads with MiXCR, one entry per CDR3 protein. The table has roughly 35,000 distinct CDR3 sequences, approximately 6.3% seen once. The receptor's source is an adult who was a healthcare worker with PCR-confirmed SARS-CoV-2 infection or an uninfected control (not recorded which). The material sequenced was whole blood. The chain carries TRBV6-6 and TRBJ2-1; 8 bases map to TRBD1. This CDR3 reads CASSYARGHSEQFF. CDR3 nucleotides: TGTGCCAGCAGTTACGCCAGGGGGCATAGTGAGCAGTTCTTC.